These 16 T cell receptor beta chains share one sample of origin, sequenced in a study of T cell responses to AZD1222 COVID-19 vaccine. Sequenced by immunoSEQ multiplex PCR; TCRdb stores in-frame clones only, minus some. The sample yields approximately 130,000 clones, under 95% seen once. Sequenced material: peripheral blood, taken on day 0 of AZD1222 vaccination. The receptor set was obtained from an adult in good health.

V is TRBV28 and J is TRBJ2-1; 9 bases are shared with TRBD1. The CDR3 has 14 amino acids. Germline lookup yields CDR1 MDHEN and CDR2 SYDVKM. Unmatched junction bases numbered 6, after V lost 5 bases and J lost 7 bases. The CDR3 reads CASSPGDRANEQFF. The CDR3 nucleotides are TGTGCCAGCAGTCCCGGGGACAGGGCGAATGAGCAGTTCTTC.

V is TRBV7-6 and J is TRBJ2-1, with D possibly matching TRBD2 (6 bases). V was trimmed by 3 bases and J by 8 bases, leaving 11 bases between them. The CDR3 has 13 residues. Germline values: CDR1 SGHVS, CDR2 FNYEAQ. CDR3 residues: CASSFIAADEQFF. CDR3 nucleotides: TGTGCCAGCAGCTTTATAGCGGCGGATGAGCAGTTCTTC.

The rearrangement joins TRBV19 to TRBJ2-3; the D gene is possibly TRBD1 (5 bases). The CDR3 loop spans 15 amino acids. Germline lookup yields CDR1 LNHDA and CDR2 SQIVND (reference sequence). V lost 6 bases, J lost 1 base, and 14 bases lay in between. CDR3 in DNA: TGTGCCAGTAGCCGAAGGACACAAGGCACAGATACGCAGTATTTT. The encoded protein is CASSRRTQGTDTQYF.

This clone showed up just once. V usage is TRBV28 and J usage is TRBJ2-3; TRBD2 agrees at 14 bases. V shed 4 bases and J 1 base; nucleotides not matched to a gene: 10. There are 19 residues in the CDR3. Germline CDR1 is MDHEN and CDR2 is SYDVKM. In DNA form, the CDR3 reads TGTGCCAGCAGTTACGCCGGACTAGCGGGAGGCCCTGGCACAGATACGCAGTATTTT. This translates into CASSYAGLAGGPGTDTQYF.

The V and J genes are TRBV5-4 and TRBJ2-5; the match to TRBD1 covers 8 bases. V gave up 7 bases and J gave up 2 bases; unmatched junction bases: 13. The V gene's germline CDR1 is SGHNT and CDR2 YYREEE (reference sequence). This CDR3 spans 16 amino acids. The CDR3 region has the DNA TGTGCCAGCGGAAGATACACAGGGGGTAGGCAAGAGACCCAGTACTTC. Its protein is CASGRYTGGRQETQYF.

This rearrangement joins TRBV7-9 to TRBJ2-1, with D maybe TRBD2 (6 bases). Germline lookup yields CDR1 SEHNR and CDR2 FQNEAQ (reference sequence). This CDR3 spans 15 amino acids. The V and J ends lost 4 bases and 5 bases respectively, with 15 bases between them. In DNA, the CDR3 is TGTGCCAGCAGCTCAGGTGGGACTGGGGACAATGAGCAGTTCTTC. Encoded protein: CASSSGGTGDNEQFF. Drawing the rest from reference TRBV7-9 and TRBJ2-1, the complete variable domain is DTGVSQNPRHKITKRGQNVTFRCDPISEHNRLYWYRQTLGQGPEFLTYFQNEAQLEKSRLLSDRFSAERPKGSFSTLEIQRTEQGDSAMYLCASSSGGTGDNEQFFGPGTRLTVL.

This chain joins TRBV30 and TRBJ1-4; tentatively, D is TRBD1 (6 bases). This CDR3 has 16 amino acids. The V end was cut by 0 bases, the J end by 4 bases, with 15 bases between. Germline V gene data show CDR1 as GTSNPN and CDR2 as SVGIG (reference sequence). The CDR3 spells CAWSVRQAPLNEKLFF. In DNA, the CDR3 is TGTGCCTGGAGTGTACGACAGGCTCCCCTTAATGAAAAACTGTTTTTT.

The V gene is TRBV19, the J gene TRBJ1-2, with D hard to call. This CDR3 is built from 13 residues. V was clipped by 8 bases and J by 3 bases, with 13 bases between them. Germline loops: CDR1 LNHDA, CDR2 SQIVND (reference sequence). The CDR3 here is CASGLGEHYGYTF. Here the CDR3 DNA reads TGTGCCAGTGGGTTAGGAGAACACTATGGCTACACCTTC.

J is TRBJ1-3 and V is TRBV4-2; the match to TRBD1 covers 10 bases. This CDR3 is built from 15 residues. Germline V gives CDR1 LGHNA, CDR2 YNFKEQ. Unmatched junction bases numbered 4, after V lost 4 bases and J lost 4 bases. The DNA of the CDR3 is TGTGCCAGCAGCCCGGGACAGGGGTCGGGAAACACCATATATTTT. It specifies CASSPGQGSGNTIYF.

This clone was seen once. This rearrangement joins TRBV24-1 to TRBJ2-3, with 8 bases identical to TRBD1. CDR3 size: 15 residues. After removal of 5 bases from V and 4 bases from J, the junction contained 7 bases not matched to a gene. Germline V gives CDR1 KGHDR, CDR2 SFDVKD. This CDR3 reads CATSAGDRSADTQYF. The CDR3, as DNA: TGTGCCACCAGTGCTGGGGACAGGAGTGCAGATACGCAGTATTTT.

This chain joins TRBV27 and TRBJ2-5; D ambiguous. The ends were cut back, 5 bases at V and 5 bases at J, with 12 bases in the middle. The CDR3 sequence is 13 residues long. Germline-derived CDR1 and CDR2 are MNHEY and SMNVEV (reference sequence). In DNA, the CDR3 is TGTGCCAGCAGTCCTTTCGGGTGGGAGACCCAGTACTTC. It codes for CASSPFGWETQYF.

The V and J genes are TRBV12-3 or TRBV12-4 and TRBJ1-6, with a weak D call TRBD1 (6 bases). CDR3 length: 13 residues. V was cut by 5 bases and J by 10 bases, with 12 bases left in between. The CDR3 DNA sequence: TGTGCCAGCAGTGGGCAACAGGGATCACCCCTCCACTTT. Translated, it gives CASSGQQGSPLHF.

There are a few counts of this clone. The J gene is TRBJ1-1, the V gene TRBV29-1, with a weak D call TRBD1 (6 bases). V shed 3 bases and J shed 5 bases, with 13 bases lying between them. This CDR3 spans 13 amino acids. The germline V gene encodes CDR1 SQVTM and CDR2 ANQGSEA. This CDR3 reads CSVEVGGSTEAFF. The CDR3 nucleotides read TGCAGCGTTGAGGTAGGGGGGAGTACTGAAGCTTTCTTT.

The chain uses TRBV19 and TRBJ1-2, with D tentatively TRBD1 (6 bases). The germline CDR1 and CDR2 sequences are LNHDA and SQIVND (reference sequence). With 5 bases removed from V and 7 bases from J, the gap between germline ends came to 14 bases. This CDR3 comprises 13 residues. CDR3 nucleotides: TGTGCCAGTAGTCCTACAGGGTGGAGTGGCTACACCTTC. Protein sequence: CASSPTGWSGYTF.

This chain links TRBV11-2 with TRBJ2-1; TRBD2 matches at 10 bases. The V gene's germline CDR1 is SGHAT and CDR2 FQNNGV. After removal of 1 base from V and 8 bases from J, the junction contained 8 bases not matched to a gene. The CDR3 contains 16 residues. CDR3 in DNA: TGTGCCAGCAGCTTAGGCTTACTAGCGGGAATGGATGAGCAGTTCTTC. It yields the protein CASSLGLLAGMDEQFF.

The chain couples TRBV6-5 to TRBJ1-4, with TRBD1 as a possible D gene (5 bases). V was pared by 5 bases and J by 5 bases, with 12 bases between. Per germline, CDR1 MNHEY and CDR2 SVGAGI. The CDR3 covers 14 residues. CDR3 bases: TGTGCCAGCAGTACCCAGGGTCGGAATGAAAAACTGTTTTTT. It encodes CASSTQGRNEKLFF.